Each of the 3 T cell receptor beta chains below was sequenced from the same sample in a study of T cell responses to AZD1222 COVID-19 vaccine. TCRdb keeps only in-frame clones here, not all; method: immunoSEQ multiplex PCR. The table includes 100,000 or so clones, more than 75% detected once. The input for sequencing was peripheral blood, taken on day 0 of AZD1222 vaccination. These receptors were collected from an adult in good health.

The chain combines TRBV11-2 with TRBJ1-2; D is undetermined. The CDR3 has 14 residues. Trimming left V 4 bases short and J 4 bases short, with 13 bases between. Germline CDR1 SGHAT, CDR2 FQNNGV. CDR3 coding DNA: TGTGCCAGCAGCTGGGGTGACGCCGGCTATGGCTACACCTTC. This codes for CASSWGDAGYGYTF. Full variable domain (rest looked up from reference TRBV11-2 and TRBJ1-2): EAGVAQSPRYKIIEKRQSVAFWCNPISGHATLYWYQQILGQGPKLLIQFQNNGVVDDSQLPKDRFSAERLKGVDSTLKIQPAKLEDSAVYLCASSWGDAGYGYTFGSGTRLTVV.

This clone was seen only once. Here the CDR3 reads CATSISVLSSYEQYF. CDR3 DNA: TGTGCCACCAGCATTAGTGTGCTAAGCTCCTACGAGCAGTACTTC. The chain recombines TRBV15 with TRBJ2-7; D is ambiguous. Germline-derived CDR1 and CDR2 are LNHNV and YYDKDF (reference sequence). Trimming took off 4 bases at V and 0 bases at J, with 13 bases between the two ends. This CDR3 contains 15 residues.

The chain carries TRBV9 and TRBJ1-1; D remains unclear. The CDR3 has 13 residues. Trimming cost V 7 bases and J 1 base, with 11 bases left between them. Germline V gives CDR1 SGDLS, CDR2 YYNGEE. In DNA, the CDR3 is TGTGCCAGCGGATGGACGGCGAACACTGAAGCTTTCTTT. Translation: CASGWTANTEAFF.